The rows below give T cell receptor beta chains drawn from one sample of a study of memory CD8 T cells in hepatitis C reinfection. Assay used: immunoSEQ multiplex PCR; TCRdb lists only in-frame clones, some missing. The sample has tens of thousands of clones; roughly 86% are singletons. Sequenced: naive CD8+ T cells sorted from blood. These receptor sequences come from a young man with hepatitis C virus infection. Both conserved end residues are part of each CDR3. D genes are given only for firm matches. Where a row states a size, it is once, few, many or the class of an expanded clone; other rows omit it.

CDR3 protein,CDR3 DNA,clone size,V gene,J gene,D gene
CASSVSTGGPLDTQYF,TGTGCCAGCAGCGTCTCAACGGGGGGGCCGTTGGATACGCAGTATTTT,.,TRBV9,TRBJ2-3,TRBD2
CASSLDPGRGYEQYF,TGTGCCAGCAGCTTAGATCCAGGCAGGGGTTACGAGCAGTACTTC,.,TRBV11-2,TRBJ2-7,.
CASSVVETVTEAFF,TGTGCCAGCAGCGTAGTAGAGACAGTCACTGAAGCTTTCTTT,few,TRBV9,TRBJ1-1,.
CASSSVELGGNTEAFF,TGTGCCAGCAGCTCGGTCGAGTTGGGGGGGAACACTGAAGCTTTCTTT,.,TRBV5-6,TRBJ1-1,.
CASSQDGTGGNTIYF,TGCGCCAGCAGCCAAGACGGGACAGGGGGGAACACCATATATTTT,.,TRBV4-3,TRBJ1-3,TRBD1
CASSASDYSNQPQHF,TGTGCCAGCAGTGCCTCAGATTATAGCAATCAGCCCCAGCATTTT,.,TRBV6-1,TRBJ1-5,.
CASSSDTFPPF,TGTGCCAGCAGCTCCGACACCTTCCCACCCTTC,.,TRBV7-6,TRBJ1-2,.
CASSYLEGADEQYF,TGTGCCAGCAGTTACCTGGAGGGGGCCGACGAGCAGTACTTC,.,TRBV6-5,TRBJ2-7,.
CASSSTSLEQFF,TGTGCCAGCAGTTCAACTAGCCTAGAGCAGTTCTTC,.,TRBV6-5,TRBJ2-1,.
CASSPGTGETNEKLFF,TGTGCCAGCAGCCCAGGGACAGGGGAGACTAATGAAAAACTGTTTTTT,.,TRBV11-2,TRBJ1-4,TRBD1
CASSGGQFYEQYF,TGTGCCAGCAGCGGGGGACAGTTCTACGAGCAGTACTTC,.,TRBV7-9,TRBJ2-7,TRBD1
CASLQGMGTDTQYF,TGTGCCAGTTTACAGGGAATGGGGACAGATACGCAGTATTTT,.,TRBV2,TRBJ2-3,.
CASSLGGGGVDPTQYF,TGTGCCAGCAGCTTAGGAGGGGGCGGGGTAGATCCCACGCAGTATTTT,.,TRBV7-8,TRBJ2-3,.
CASSDGTRSYEQYF,TGTGCCAGCAGCGACGGGACTAGGTCCTACGAGCAGTACTTC,.,TRBV7-8,TRBJ2-7,TRBD2
CASSLWGTSSYNEQFF,TGTGCCAGCAGTTTATGGGGGACTAGCTCCTACAATGAGCAGTTCTTC,.,TRBV27,TRBJ2-1,TRBD2
CASSDGYTDTQYF,TGTGCCAGCAGTGACGGGTACACAGATACGCAGTATTTT,.,TRBV9,TRBJ2-3,.